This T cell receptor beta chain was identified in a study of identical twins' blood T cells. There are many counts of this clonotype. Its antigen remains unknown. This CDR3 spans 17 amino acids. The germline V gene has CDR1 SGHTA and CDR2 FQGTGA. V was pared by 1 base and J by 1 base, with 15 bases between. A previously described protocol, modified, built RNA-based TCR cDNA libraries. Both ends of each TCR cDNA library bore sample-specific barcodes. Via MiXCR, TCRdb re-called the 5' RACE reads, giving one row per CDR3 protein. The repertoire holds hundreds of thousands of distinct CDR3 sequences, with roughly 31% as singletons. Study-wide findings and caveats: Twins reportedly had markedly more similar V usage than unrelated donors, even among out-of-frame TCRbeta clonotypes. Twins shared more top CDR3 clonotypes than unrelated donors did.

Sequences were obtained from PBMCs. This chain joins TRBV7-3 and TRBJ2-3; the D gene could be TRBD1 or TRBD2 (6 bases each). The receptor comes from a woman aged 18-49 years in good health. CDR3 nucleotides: TGTGCCAGCAGCTTAAGCTTTCCGGGGGCGGGCACAGATACGCAGTATTTT. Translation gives CASSLSFPGAGTDTQYF.